The 21 T cell receptor beta chains below were found in one sample sequenced in a study of T cell repertoires in cytomegalovirus infection (dated by TCRdb to about 2019). The treatment or condition label here, explained by the study, means: in vitro stimulation with specific CMV peptide epitopes to enrich CMV-specific T cells. The sequencer listed for this sample is Illumina HiSeq 1500. TCRdb trimmed the raw reads at Q25, called clones with MiXCR and kept productive beta chains. Here each entry gathers all rows of one CDR3 protein and keeps the most common genes and DNA. The sample contains around 900,000 distinct CDR3 sequences, roughly 30% of them found a single time. The biggest ten clones account for roughly an eighth of the sample. No antigen has been identified for these receptors. Sequenced material: cultured CD8+ T cells from PBMCs, taken from culture after CMV antigen stimulation. All receptors derive from a human donor in good health (CMV status not recorded). Some clones in this sample may be carry-over from other donors' samples.

The gene calls are TRBV7-6 and TRBJ2-3, with D unresolved. Germline loops: CDR1 SGHVS, CDR2 FNYEAQ. This CDR3 is built from 15 residues. Trimming stripped 3 bases from V and 0 bases from J, with 10 bases between. In DNA, the CDR3 is TGTGCCAGCAGCTTGTCGACCTTTAGCACAGATACGCAGTATTTT. Translated: CASSLSTFSTDTQYF.

The rearrangement joins TRBV11-2 to TRBJ1-5, with D possibly being TRBD1 (5 bases). Germline CDR1 is SGHAT and CDR2 is FQNNGV. CDR3 size: 15 residues. Deletions cut 5 bases from V and 2 bases from J, with 13 bases between. The chain's CDR3 is CASSPPGGRNQPQHF. The CDR3 DNA reads TGTGCCAGCAGCCCACCGGGGGGACGCAATCAGCCCCAGCATTTT.

The chain has TRBV6-1 and TRBJ2-7; no reliable D call. Looked up from germline, CDR1 is MNHNS and CDR2 is SASEGT. The CDR3 spans 13 residues. The chain's CDR3 is CANSEALVYEQYV. The CDR3 DNA reads as TGTGCCAACAGTGAAGCGCTGGTCTACGAGCAGTACGTC.

Comments on this clonotype: Mismatch with germline at one junction end may stem from a read error. CDR3 sequence: CASSFSGMVGGLFF. CDR3 nucleotide sequence: TGTGCTAGCAGCTTCAGCGGTATGGTCGGGGGGCTGTTTTTT. The chain employs TRBV7-6 and TRBJ2-2; D possibly corresponds to TRBD2 (6 bases). The CDR3 runs 14 residues. Looked up from germline, CDR1 is SGHVS and CDR2 is FNYEAQ. Full variable domain (outside the CDR3, taken from reference TRBV7-6 and TRBJ2-2): GAGVSQSPRYKVTKRGQDVALRCDPISGHVSLYWYRQALGQGPEFLTYFNYEAQQDKSGLPNDRFSAERPEGSISTLTIQRTEQRDSAMYRCASSFSGMVGGLFFGEGSRLTVL.

V and J are TRBV6-8 and TRBJ1-3; D may be TRBD1 (5 bases). Germline CDR1 reads MNHGY; CDR2 reads SAAAGT. The CDR3 has 17 residues. Trimming stripped 0 bases from V and 0 bases from J, with 12 bases between. CDR3 sequence (DNA): TGTGCCAGCAGTTACTCCGGGACGGAACTCTCTGGAAACACCATATATTTT. This gives the protein CASSYSGTELSGNTIYF.

This clonotype has ten or more counts. The genes are TRBV7-2 and TRBJ1-4; 8 bases are shared with TRBD1. V gave up 5 bases and J gave up 8 bases; unmatched junction bases: 7. The CDR3 is 14 residues long. The germline V gene encodes CDR1 SGHTA and CDR2 FQGNSA. Here the CDR3 reads CASSPRAGGEKLFF. The CDR3 DNA sequence: TGTGCCAGCAGCCCTCGGGCAGGGGGCGAAAAACTGTTTTTT.

The chain recombines TRBV7-9 with TRBJ1-4; D is perhaps TRBD1 (6 bases). Trimming cost V 5 bases and J 8 bases, with 18 bases left between them. The germline V gene has CDR1 SEHNR and CDR2 FQNEAQ (reference sequence). The CDR3 covers 15 residues. CDR3 DNA sequence: TGTGCCAGCAGCCACCAGGGGCGGAATCGCGAAAAACTGTTTTTT. This sequence encodes CASSHQGRNREKLFF.

The chain links TRBV2 to TRBJ1-1; maybe TRBD1 (6 bases). CDR1 is SNHLY and CDR2 is FYNNEI in the germline V gene. Trimming took 8 bases from V and 3 from J, leaving 13 bases between them. CDR3 length equals 13 residues. The CDR3 DNA sequence: TGTGCCAGCCGGAGGGAGGGGGACACTGAAGCTTTCTTT. Its translation: CASRREGDTEAFF.

As DNA, the CDR3 is TGCAGTGCCACCCGGGCGGGCACTGAAGCTTTCTTT. Amino acids: CSATRAGTEAFF. The J gene is TRBJ1-1, the V gene TRBV20-1; D uncertain. The CDR3 extends over 12 amino acids. V was cut by 6 bases and J by 4 bases, with 12 bases left in between. Germline CDR1 reads DFQATT; CDR2 reads SNEGSKA (reference sequence).

The table lists this clonotype with many counts. V usage is TRBV19 and J usage is TRBJ2-7; TRBD1 is a possible D gene (6 bases). Trimming shortened V by 6 bases and J by 2 bases, and 17 bases separated the two germline ends. This CDR3 region has 15 residues. The germline V gene has CDR1 LNHDA and CDR2 SQIVND (reference sequence). CDR3 nucleotides: TGTGCCAGTAGGGATAGGACAGAACTAACCTACGAGCAGTACTTC. Protein product: CASRDRTELTYEQYF.

This clonotype showed up just a few times. The rearrangement joins TRBV14 to TRBJ1-1, with D perhaps matching TRBD1 (6 bases). The CDR3 sequence is 16 residues long. V was pared by 6 bases and J by 0 bases, with 17 bases between. Germline assignment: CDR1 SGHDN and CDR2 FVKESK. CDR3 in amino acids: CASSLGIQGLNTEAFF. The DNA for the CDR3 is TGTGCCAGCAGTCTCGGGATTCAGGGGTTGAACACTGAAGCTTTCTTT.

The chain employs TRBV27 and TRBJ1-1; D unresolved. This CDR3 region has 15 residues. Germline-derived CDR1 and CDR2 are MNHEY and SMNVEV (reference sequence). V gave up 0 bases and J gave up 4 bases, with 12 bases separating them. The CDR3 loop is CASSLSVGMGTEAFF. The DNA of the CDR3 is TGTGCCAGCAGTTTATCGGTAGGGATGGGCACTGAAGCTTTCTTT.

This clonotype was counted only a few times. The V call is TRBV6-6, the J call TRBJ2-2; D tentatively fits TRBD1 or TRBD2 (5 bases each). Germline-derived CDR1 and CDR2 are MNHNY and SVGAGI (reference sequence). V gave up 10 bases and J gave up 2 bases, with 20 bases separating them. The CDR3 spans 16 residues. The CDR3 DNA follows: TGTGCCACCTCCTCGGGACGGTGGGACAACACCGGGGAGCTGTTTTTT. It translates to CATSSGRWDNTGELFF.

As regards this clonotype: The junction shows a germline mismatch at one end, possibly a read error. The chain combines TRBV7-2 with TRBJ1-4; D call uncertain. CDR1 SGHTA and CDR2 FQGNSA come from the germline V gene. The CDR3 extends over 16 amino acids. The CDR3 sequence: CASSLGLGLPNEKLIF. CDR3 nucleotides: TGTGCCAGCAGCTTAGGTCTTGGGTTACCTAATGAAAAACTGATTTTT.

This chain links TRBV27 with TRBJ1-2; 9 positions agree with TRBD1. V was clipped by 10 bases and J by 4 bases; unmatched bases: 16. From germline, CDR1 is MNHEY and CDR2 SMNVEV (reference sequence). CDR3 size: 16 residues. The CDR3 DNA sequence: TGTGCCACCAGCCCCTCCGGGACAGGGTTCAGCTATGGCTACACCTTC. This codes for CATSPSGTGFSYGYTF.

The V call is TRBV18, the J call TRBJ2-3; tentative D call: TRBD2 (6 bases). Trimming removed 8 bases from V and 5 bases from J, with 14 bases in between. Germline CDR1 reads KGHSH; CDR2 reads LQKENI. The CDR3 covers 13 residues. In DNA form, the CDR3 reads TGTGCCAGCAACGGGGGAAAAGGAGATACGCAGTATTTT. It specifies CASNGGKGDTQYF.

This clonotype showed up many times. The chain carries TRBV7-2 and TRBJ2-1, with 7 positions matching TRBD1. This CDR3 is 14 amino acids long. After removal of 5 bases from V and 3 bases from J, the junction contained 4 bases not matched to a gene. Germline assignment: CDR1 SGHTA and CDR2 FQGNSA. CDR3 DNA: TGTGCCAGCAGCCCGTGGGACAGCTACAATGAGCAGTTCTTC. Its protein is CASSPWDSYNEQFF.

J is TRBJ1-1 and V is TRBV27; TRBD1 might be the D (6 bases). V lost 5 bases, J lost 6 bases, and 22 bases lay in between. The CDR3 loop spans 16 amino acids. Germline values: CDR1 MNHEY, CDR2 SMNVEV (reference sequence). CDR3 in amino acids: CASSPESGVGIAEAFF. The CDR3 DNA reads as TGTGCCAGCAGTCCGGAATCAGGGGTAGGGATCGCTGAAGCTTTCTTT.

This clonotype has at least ten counts. DNA for the CDR3: TGTGCCAGCAGCCCAAGTTGGGAGACCCAGTACTTC. Residues: CASSPSWETQYF. The chain recombines TRBV7-8 with TRBJ2-5; D uncertain. The V gene's germline CDR1 is SGHVS and CDR2 FQNEAQ. The V gene lost 5 bases and the J gene lost 5 bases, with 9 bases spanning the gap. CDR3 length equals 12 residues. The whole variable domain, remainder taken from reference TRBV7-8 and TRBJ2-5, is GAGVSQSPRYKVAKRGQDVALRCDPISGHVSLFWYQQALGQGPEFLTYFQNEAQLDKSGLPSDRFFAERPEGSVSTLKIQRTQQEDSAVYLCASSPSWETQYFGPGTRLLVL.

The rearrangement joins TRBV6-5 to TRBJ2-1, with D unclear. This CDR3 has 14 amino acids. Trimming took off 3 bases at V and 2 bases at J, with 8 bases between the two ends. Germline-derived CDR1 and CDR2 are MNHEY and SVGAGI. The CDR3, as DNA: TGTGCCAGCAGTTATGGCAGCCCCTACAATGAGCAGTTCTTC. It yields the protein CASSYGSPYNEQFF.

This clonotype was observed many times. The chain carries TRBV28 and TRBJ2-3; 9 positions agree with TRBD1. Germline CDR1 and CDR2: MDHEN and SYDVKM. The CDR3 sequence is 15 residues long. The V and J ends lost 6 bases and 1 base, in that order; junction bases with no gene match: 5. The CDR3 region has the DNA TGTGCCAGCAGCCCCAGGACAGGGGGCACAGATACGCAGTATTTT. It is translated as CASSPRTGGTDTQYF.